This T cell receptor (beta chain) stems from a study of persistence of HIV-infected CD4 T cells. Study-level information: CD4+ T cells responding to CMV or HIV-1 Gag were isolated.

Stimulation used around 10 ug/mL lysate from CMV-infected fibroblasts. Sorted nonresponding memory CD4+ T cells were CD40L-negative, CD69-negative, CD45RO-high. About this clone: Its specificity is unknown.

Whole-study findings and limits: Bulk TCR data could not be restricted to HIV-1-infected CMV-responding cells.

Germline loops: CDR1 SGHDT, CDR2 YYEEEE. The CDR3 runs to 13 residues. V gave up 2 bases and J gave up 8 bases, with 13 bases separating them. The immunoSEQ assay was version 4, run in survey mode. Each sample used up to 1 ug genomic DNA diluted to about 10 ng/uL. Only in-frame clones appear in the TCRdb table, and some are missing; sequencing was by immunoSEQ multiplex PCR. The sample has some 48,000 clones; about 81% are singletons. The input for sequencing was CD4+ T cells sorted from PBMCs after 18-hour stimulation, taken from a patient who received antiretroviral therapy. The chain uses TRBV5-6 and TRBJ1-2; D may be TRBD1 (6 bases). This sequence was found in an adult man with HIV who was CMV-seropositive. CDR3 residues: CASSLGGVEGYTF. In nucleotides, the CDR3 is TGTGCCAGCAGCTTAGGGGGAGTAGAAGGCTACACCTTC.